Listed below are T cell receptor beta chains from one sample, sequenced in a study of blood T cells in healthy people across ages. TCRdb re-called the 5' RACE reads with MiXCR, one entry per CDR3 protein. Of roughly 1,300,000 distinct CDR3 sequences in the sample, roughly 59% were seen once. What was sequenced was blood. The source is a man aged 18 to 30 in good health. Each CDR3 is given with its conserved first and last residue. The order of the fields is CDR3 DNA, CDR3 protein, V gene, D gene, J gene, clone size. The D gene is left open where the match is weak. A row's size may be missing; if present it is once, few, many or a size class.

TGTGCCACCAGTCCGGGGACTGATACGGACAATGAGCAGTTCTTC	CATSPGTDTDNEQFF	TRBV24-1	-	TRBJ2-1	-
TGTGCCACCAGTGATGTGTACAGGGATCAGCCCCGGCATTTT	CATSDVYRDQPRHF	TRBV24-1	-	TRBJ1-5	-
TGTGCCAGCAGCTTAGCTTACGCGGGAGGCACCGGGGAGCTGTTTTTT	CASSLAYAGGTGELFF	TRBV7-2	TRBD2	TRBJ2-2	many
TGCAGCTCAGAGGGACAGGGGCAAGAGACCCAGTACTTC	CSSEGQGQETQYF	TRBV29-1	TRBD1	TRBJ2-5	few
TGTGCCACCAGCAGGAGGCTATCCACTGAAGCTTTCTTT	CATSRRLSTEAFF	TRBV15	-	TRBJ1-1	-
TGTGCCGCCAAACGCCTCAGGGCGGGGAATGAGCAGTTCTTC	CAAKRLRAGNEQFF	TRBV6-2/TRBV6-3	-	TRBJ2-1	once
TGTGCCAGCAGTTTCGAGTCTACAGAGACCCAGTACTTC	CASSFESTETQYF	TRBV28	-	TRBJ2-5	-
TGTGCCAGCAGCTTAGTAGGGCCAGGGGGTGATGAGCAGTTCTTC	CASSLVGPGGDEQFF	TRBV7-9	TRBD1	TRBJ2-1	-
TGTGCCACCAGTGATCCCGGCCTCAACCCCCCTGTCGCCAGAATAAACAATGAGCAGTTCTTC	CATSDPGLNPPVARINNEQFF	TRBV24-1	-	TRBJ2-1	once
TGTGCCAGCAGTGGGACCTCCAACGAGCAGTACTTC	CASSGTSNEQYF	TRBV27	-	TRBJ2-7	-
TGTGCCAGCAGTGAAGCAACAGGGATCTATGGCTACACCTTC	CASSEATGIYGYTF	TRBV2	-	TRBJ1-2	once
TGTGCCAGCAGCAACCGGAGGGGGGCCTTGAATGAGCAGTTCTTC	CASSNRRGALNEQFF	TRBV4-2	-	TRBJ2-1	-
TGTGCCAGCAGCTCGTCCCCGGGCACAGATACGCAGTATTTT	CASSSSPGTDTQYF	TRBV7-9	-	TRBJ2-3	-
TGCAGCGTTGTAGGCACAGAAAACACTGAAGCTTTCTTT	CSVVGTENTEAFF	TRBV29-1	-	TRBJ1-1	few
TGCAGCGTCCCCTCGGGACCCAAAGCCTATGGCTACACCTTC	CSVPSGPKAYGYTF	TRBV29-1	-	TRBJ1-2	few
TGTGCCAGCAGCGTGGACGCCGGAGAAAATCTTCAGACCCAGTACTTC	CASSVDAGENLQTQYF	TRBV5-6	-	TRBJ2-5	-